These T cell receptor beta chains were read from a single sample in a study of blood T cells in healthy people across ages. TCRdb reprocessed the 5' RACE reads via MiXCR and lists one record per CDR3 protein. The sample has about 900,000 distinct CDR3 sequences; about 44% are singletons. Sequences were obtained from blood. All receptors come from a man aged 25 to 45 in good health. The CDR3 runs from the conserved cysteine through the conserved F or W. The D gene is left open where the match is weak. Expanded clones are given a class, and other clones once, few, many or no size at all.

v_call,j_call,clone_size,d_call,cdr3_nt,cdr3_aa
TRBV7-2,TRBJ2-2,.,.,TGTGCCAGCAGCTTAGCCGGAATAGGGTTCACCGGGGAGCTGTTTTTT,CASSLAGIGFTGELFF
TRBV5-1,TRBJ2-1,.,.,TGCGCCAGCAGCTCCGCCCCACAGGTAACCTACAATGAGCAGTTCTTC,CASSSAPQVTYNEQFF
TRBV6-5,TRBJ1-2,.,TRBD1,TGTGCCAGCAGCCCTAGACAGGGCGAGCGTGGCTACACCTTC,CASSPRQGERGYTF
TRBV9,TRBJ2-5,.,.,TGTGCCAGCAGCGTAGGTCTCCCGAGCGGTGAGCAGTACTTC,CASSVGLPSGEQYF
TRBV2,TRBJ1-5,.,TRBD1,TGTGCCGGCAGCGTTGGACAGGTTAGCAATCAGCCCCAGCATTTT,CAGSVGQVSNQPQHF
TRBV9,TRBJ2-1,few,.,TGTGCCAGCAGCCGTAGGTTCGGGGGGCCCTACAATGAGCAGTTCTTC,CASSRRFGGPYNEQFF
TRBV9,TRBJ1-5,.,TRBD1,TGTGCCAGCAGCGCGGGACAGAGAGGGCAGCCCCAGCATTTT,CASSAGQRGQPQHF
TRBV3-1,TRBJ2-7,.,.,TGTGCCAGCAGCCAATTTGGTCAGCTCTACGAGCAGTACTTC,CASSQFGQLYEQYF
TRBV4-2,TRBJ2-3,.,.,TGTGCCAGCAGCCAAGACTTGGGGCGGGGGCCAGATACGCAGTATTTT,CASSQDLGRGPDTQYF
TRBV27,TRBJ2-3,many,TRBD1,TGCGCCAGCAGCCATAGGACAGGGGTGGATACGCAGTATTTT,CASSHRTGVDTQYF
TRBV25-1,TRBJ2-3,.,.,TGTGCCAGCAGTGACCTCCGGGCGGGGGCTCGGGATACGCAGTATTTT,CASSDLRAGARDTQYF
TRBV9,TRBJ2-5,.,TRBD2,TGTGCCAGCAGCCCAGGGAGGGCTAGCGGGGGGTCAGAGACCCAGTACTTC,CASSPGRASGGSETQYF
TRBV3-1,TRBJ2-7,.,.,TGTGCCAGCAGTCACAGGGTGAGCGAGCAGTACTTC,CASSHRVSEQYF
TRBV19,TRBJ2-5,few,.,TGTGCCAGTGGTACAGGTCGAGAGACCCAGTACTTC,CASGTGRETQYF
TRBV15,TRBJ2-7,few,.,TGTGCCACCAGCAGCAATCAGAACAGGGAGGGCTACGAGCAGTACTTC,CATSSNQNREGYEQYF
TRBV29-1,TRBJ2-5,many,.,TGCAGCGTAGAAAGAAGCAACCGGGAGACCCAGTACTTC,CSVERSNRETQYF
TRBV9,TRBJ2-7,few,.,TGTGCCAGCAGCCCCTCTGGAGGTTCCGAGCAGTACTTC,CASSPSGGSEQYF
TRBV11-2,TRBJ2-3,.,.,TGTGCCAGCAGCATCGGACAGTCAGATACGCAGTATTTT,CASSIGQSDTQYF
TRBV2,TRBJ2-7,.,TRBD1,TGTGCCAGCAGCGGGACAGCCTTCAGGGCCTACGAGCAGTACTTC,CASSGTAFRAYEQYF
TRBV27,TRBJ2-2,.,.,TGTGCCAGCAGTCGCGACAGAATGAACACCGGGGAGCTGTTTTTT,CASSRDRMNTGELFF
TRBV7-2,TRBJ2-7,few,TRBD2,TGTGCCAGCAGCCCCCGACTAGCGCCCCGGGGGATCGACGAGCAGTACTTC,CASSPRLAPRGIDEQYF
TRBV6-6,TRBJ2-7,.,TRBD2,TGTGCCAGCAGTCTCAGGACTAGCCGAGGCGAGCAGTACTTC,CASSLRTSRGEQYF
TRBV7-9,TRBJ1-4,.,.,TGTGCCAGCAGCTTAAGGGATGATGAAAAACTGTTTTTT,CASSLRDDEKLFF
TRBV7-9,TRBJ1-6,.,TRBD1,TGTGCCAGCAGCAACCGGGACAGATATAATTCACCCCTCCACTTT,CASSNRDRYNSPLHF
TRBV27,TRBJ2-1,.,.,TGTGCCAGCAGTTCCCAACAGGGCAATGAGCAGTTCTTC,CASSSQQGNEQFF
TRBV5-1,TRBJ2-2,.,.,TGCGCCAGCAGCTTGGAATTCACCGGGGAGCTGTTTTTT,CASSLEFTGELFF
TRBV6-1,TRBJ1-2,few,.,TGTGCCAGCATCCGGGGCGTGGTACAGACTAACTATGGCTACACCTTC,CASIRGVVQTNYGYTF
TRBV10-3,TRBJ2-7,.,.,TGTGCCATCAGTGAGTCAGGGGAGCGAGCCTACGAGCAGTACTTC,CAISESGERAYEQYF
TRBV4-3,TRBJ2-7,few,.,TGCGCCAGCAGCCAACCTCGATTATTCTACGAGCAGTACTTC,CASSQPRLFYEQYF
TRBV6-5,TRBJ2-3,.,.,TGTGCCAGCAGTTACTCGAAGGGTGCCACAGATACGCAGTATTTT,CASSYSKGATDTQYF
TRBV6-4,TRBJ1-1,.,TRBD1,TGTGCCAGCTCCCTTCGGCCCGGGACAGCTACTTTCTTT,CASSLRPGTATFF
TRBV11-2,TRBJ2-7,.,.,TGTGCCAGCAGACTGACCGAGTACGAGCAGTACTTC,CASRLTEYEQYF
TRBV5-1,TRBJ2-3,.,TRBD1,TGCGCCAGCAGCTTAACAGGGGAGGATACGCAGTATTTT,CASSLTGEDTQYF
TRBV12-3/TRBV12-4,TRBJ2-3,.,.,TGTGCCAGCAGTGGCGGGGGCCCTGACCAGTATTTT,CASSGGGPDQYF
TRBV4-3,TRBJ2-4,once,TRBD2,TGCGCCAGCAGCCAAGATCACAGACTAGCCAAAAACACTCAGTACTTC,CASSQDHRLAKNTQYF
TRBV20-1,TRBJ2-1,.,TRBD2,TGCAGTGCCGGCGGGACTAGCGGGGTCAGCTCCTACAATGAGCAGTTCTTC,CSAGGTSGVSSYNEQFF
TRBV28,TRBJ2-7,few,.,TGTGCCAGCAGTCCTTTCGGCAGGCTCTACGAGCAGTACTTC,CASSPFGRLYEQYF
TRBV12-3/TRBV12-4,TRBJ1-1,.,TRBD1,TGTGCCAGCACCCTCGGGACAGGGCGGACTGAAGCTTTCTTT,CASTLGTGRTEAFF
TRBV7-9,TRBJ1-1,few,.,TGTGCCAGCAGCTTAGTTGGACCGGGGGAAGCTTTCTTT,CASSLVGPGEAFF
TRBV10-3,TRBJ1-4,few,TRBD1,TGTGCCATCAAAGGACAGGGGGCGACTAATGAAAAACTGTTTTTT,CAIKGQGATNEKLFF
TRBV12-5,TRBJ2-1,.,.,TGTGCTAGTGGTTTGGCCCCAGAAGGTGAGCAGTTCTTC,CASGLAPEGEQFF
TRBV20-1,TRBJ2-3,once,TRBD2,TGCAGTGCTATGGTAGCGGGGGGGCCAGCAGATACGCAGTATTTT,CSAMVAGGPADTQYF
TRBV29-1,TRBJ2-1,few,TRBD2,TGCAGCGTTGCCGGGACTAGCGGGGGGAACAATGAGCAGTTCTTC,CSVAGTSGGNNEQFF
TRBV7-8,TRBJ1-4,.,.,TGTGCCAGCAGCGACTACTTCCGAGAACTGTTTTTT,CASSDYFRELFF
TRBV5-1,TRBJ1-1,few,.,TGCGCCAGCAGAACCACAGGAGTGAACACTGAAGCTTTCTTT,CASRTTGVNTEAFF
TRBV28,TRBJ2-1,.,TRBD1,TGTGCCAGCAGTTATTTAACAGGGGGCAATGAGCAGTTCTTC,CASSYLTGGNEQFF
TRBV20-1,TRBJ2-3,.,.,TGCAGTGCTAGAGGGGCGGGTAGCACAGATACGCAGTATTTT,CSARGAGSTDTQYF
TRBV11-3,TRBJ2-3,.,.,TGTGCCAGCAGCTTTATCCAACAGGGCTGGGATACGCAGTATTTT,CASSFIQQGWDTQYF
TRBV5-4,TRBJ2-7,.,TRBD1,TGTGCCAGCAGCTTTCAGGGGGCGAGGGAGCAGTACTTC,CASSFQGAREQYF
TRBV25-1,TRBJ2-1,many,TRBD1,TGTGCCAGCAGTGAATATGGTCAGGGGGCGGGGAATGAGCAGTTCTTC,CASSEYGQGAGNEQFF
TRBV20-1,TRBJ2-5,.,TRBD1,TGCAGCCCGAGGACAGGTAGACAAGAGACCCAGTACTTC,CSPRTGRQETQYF
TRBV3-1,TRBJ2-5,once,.,TGTGCCAGCAGCCAAGACTTTGCTGGCTGGGCAGAGACCCAGTACTTC,CASSQDFAGWAETQYF
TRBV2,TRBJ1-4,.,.,TGTGCCAGCATCGGTAGGAGGGATCATGAAAAACTGTTTTTT,CASIGRRDHEKLFF
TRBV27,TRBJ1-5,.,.,TGTGCCAGCAAAGGGGTTCCCTATAGCAATCAGCCCCAGCATTTT,CASKGVPYSNQPQHF
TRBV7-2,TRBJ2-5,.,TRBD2,TGTGCCAGCAGCTCCCGGCGACTAGCGGGGGGGCCAGGGACCCAGTACTTC,CASSSRRLAGGPGTQYF
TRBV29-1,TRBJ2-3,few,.,TGCAGCGTCCCGGCGGAAAATGGGCAGTATTTT,CSVPAENGQYF
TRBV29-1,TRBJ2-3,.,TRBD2,TGCAGCGTTGAACCTGGGCTAGCGGGGCGGGGAGGTACGCAGTATTTT,CSVEPGLAGRGGTQYF
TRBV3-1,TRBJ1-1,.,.,TGTGCCAGCAGCCAAGATGGGTGGGGGATGAACACTGAAGCTTTCTTT,CASSQDGWGMNTEAFF